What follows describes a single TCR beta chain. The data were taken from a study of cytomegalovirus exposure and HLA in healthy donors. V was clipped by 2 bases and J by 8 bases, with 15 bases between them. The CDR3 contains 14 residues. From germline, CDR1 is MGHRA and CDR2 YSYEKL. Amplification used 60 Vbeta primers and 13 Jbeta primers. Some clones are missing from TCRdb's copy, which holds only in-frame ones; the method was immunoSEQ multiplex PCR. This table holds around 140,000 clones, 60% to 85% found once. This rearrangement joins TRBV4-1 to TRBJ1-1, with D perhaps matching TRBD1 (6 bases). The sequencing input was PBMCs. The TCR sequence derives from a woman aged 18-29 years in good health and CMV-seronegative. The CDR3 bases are TGCGCCAGCAGCCAATCCCCCGGGGGGGCCGAAGCTTTCTTT. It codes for CASSQSPGGAEAFF.